What follows describes a single T cell receptor beta chain. As yet, its antigen is unknown. One junction end does not reproduce the germline sequence, and a read error may be involved. RNA was extracted from bulk tissue without any cell sorting. This specimen belongs to a study of tumor and adjacent non-tumor tissue in lung cancer. Study background: There were approximately twelve adenocarcinoma, a couple of squamous cell carcinoma and 1 small cell lung cancer cases. Patients were aged about 31 to 76, roughly 9 men and roughly 5 women, stage I to III. Each sample yielded around 4 million productive TCRbeta reads on average. Points from the study as a whole: Tumor TCR diversity, when higher, was linked to shorter survival.

CDR1 SGHNT and CDR2 YYREEE come from the germline V gene (reference sequence). This CDR3 has 14 amino acids. Three rounds of nested PCR, following a modified ARM-PCR protocol, produced the TCRbeta library. TCRdb re-called the multiplex PCR reads through MiXCR, storing one row per CDR3 protein. The sample records about 85,000 distinct CDR3 sequences, roughly 62% being singletons. The chain carries TRBV5-4 and TRBJ1-6; D ambiguous. This sequence originates from a man between 65 and 85 years old with non-small cell lung cancer. The sample taken for sequencing was lung tumor tissue. The CDR3 nucleotides are TGTACCAGCAGCTTGAGTCGGACTAATTCACCCCTCCACTTT. It encodes CTSSLSRTNSPLHF.